This T cell receptor beta chain was obtained from a study of T cell changes during pregnancy in multiple sclerosis. In its sample, this clone was seen once. V was pared by 0 bases and J by 5 bases, with 13 bases of the junction left unmatched. The length of the CDR3 is 17 residues. CDR1 is MGHRA, CDR2 YSYEKL, per germline. TCRdb's copy holds only in-frame clones and misses some; the assay was immunoSEQ multiplex PCR. The table shows roughly 61,000 clones, with 85% to 90% occurring only once. The source is a female donor in good health, enrolled as a control in a pregnancy study. This specimen consisted of peripheral blood, obtained in the first trimester of pregnancy. The V gene is TRBV4-1, the J gene TRBJ2-7; 7 nucleotides agree with TRBD1. In DNA, the CDR3 is TGCGCCAGCAGCCAAGACGGACCCCGAGACAGGGAGCACGAGCAGTACTTC. Encoded protein: CASSQDGPRDREHEQYF.